These 32 T cell receptor beta chains were sequenced from one sample in a study of T cells after yellow fever vaccination. Each CDR3 protein is one row after TCRdb ran MiXCR on the 5' RACE reads. The repertoire holds roughly 500,000 distinct CDR3 sequences, with about a fifth as singletons. This specimen was PBMCs, taken 15 days after the yellow fever booster vaccination. The receptors stem from a young man who received the YFV17D yellow fever vaccine.

On this clonotype: The junction shows a germline mismatch at one end, possibly a read error. This chain links TRBV18 with TRBJ2-5; D unresolved. CDR1 and CDR2 (germline): KGHSH, LQKENI. The CDR3 has 15 residues. This CDR3 is CASSPPAEIEEPQYF. CDR3 nucleotide sequence: TGTGCCAGCTCACCACCGGCGGAGATAGAAGAGCCCCAGTACTTC.

In its sample, this clonotype was seen a few times. The V call is TRBV15, the J call TRBJ1-1; D may be TRBD1 (5 bases). V was shortened by 1 base and J by 8 bases, with 11 bases between the two germline ends. The CDR3 has 13 residues. The germline V gene has CDR1 LNHNV and CDR2 YYDKDF (reference sequence). The CDR3 region is CATSRGSGREAFF. CDR3 bases: TGTGCCACCAGCAGAGGTTCGGGGCGGGAAGCTTTCTTT.

The V call is TRBV7-2, the J call TRBJ2-7; D possibly corresponds to TRBD2 (6 bases). The CDR3 has 13 amino acids. Germline CDR1 reads SGHTA; CDR2 reads FQGNSA. Trimming stripped 7 bases from V and 4 bases from J, with 14 bases between. This CDR3 is CASTPGAPYEQYF. The CDR3 DNA reads as TGTGCCAGCACCCCGGGAGCCCCTTACGAGCAGTACTTC.

This clonotype was found a few times. The chain is built from TRBV7-9 and TRBJ1-6; no clear D. The CDR3 is 16 residues long. CDR1 SEHNR and CDR2 FQNEAQ come from the germline V gene (reference sequence). Trimming left V 10 bases short and J 12 bases short, with 28 bases between. The CDR3 region is CATRLEAAASSQPLHF. Here the CDR3 DNA reads TGTGCCACGCGCTTGGAGGCGGCAGCCTCTTCCCAACCCCTCCACTTT.

This sequence joins TRBV20-1 and TRBJ2-5; 10 nucleotides agree with TRBD2. Germline CDR1 DFQATT, CDR2 SNEGSKA (reference sequence). The CDR3 loop spans 14 amino acids. With V trimmed by 1 base and J by 4 bases, 3 bases remained unmatched. CDR3 loop: CSARGRLAGETQYF. In DNA, the CDR3 is TGCAGTGCTAGAGGTAGACTAGCGGGAGAGACCCAGTACTTC.

This clonotype was picked up one time. This chain connects TRBV12-3 or TRBV12-4 to TRBJ2-2, with TRBD2 matching over 16 bases. CDR3 length: 20 amino acids. V was clipped by 7 bases and J by 6 bases; unmatched bases: 17. CDR3 in DNA: TGTGCCAGCACCCACTCGGGACTAGCGGGAGGGCCCTATAACCCCGGGGAGCTGTTTTTT. Amino acid sequence: CASTHSGLAGGPYNPGELFF.

This clonotype has a handful of counts. The rearrangement links TRBV14 to TRBJ2-3; D uncertain. Trimming pared 1 base from V and 2 bases from J, leaving 13 bases between. This CDR3 contains 16 residues. The germline CDR1 and CDR2 sequences are SGHDN and FVKESK. The CDR3 nucleotides read TGTGCCAGCAGCCAAGGTCTGAGCAGGCCCACAGATACGCAGTATTTT. It yields the protein CASSQGLSRPTDTQYF. Using reference TRBV14 and TRBJ2-3 for the parts outside the CDR3, the full variable domain is EAGVTQFPSHSVIEKGQTVTLRCDPISGHDNLYWYRRVMGKEIKFLLHFVKESKQDESGMPNNRFLAERTGGTYSTLKVQPAELEDSGVYFCASSQGLSRPTDTQYFGPGTRLTVL.

The chain's CDR3 is CSAGTAQETQYF. The CDR3 nucleotides are TGCAGTGCTGGGACGGCACAAGAGACCCAGTACTTC. This rearrangement joins TRBV20-1 to TRBJ2-5; D tentatively reads TRBD1 or TRBD2 (5 bases each). V gave up 5 bases and J gave up 2 bases, with 9 bases separating them. Germline V gene data show CDR1 as DFQATT and CDR2 as SNEGSKA (reference sequence). CDR3 length equals 12 residues.

V gene TRBV2 combines with J gene TRBJ2-5; 13 bases are a match to TRBD2. This CDR3 has 14 amino acids. V was clipped by 5 bases and J by 5 bases; unmatched bases: 2. The germline gives CDR1 SNHLY, CDR2 FYNNEI. CDR3 residues: CASSKTSGRETQYF. CDR3 DNA sequence: TGTGCCAGCAGTAAGACTAGCGGGAGGGAGACCCAGTACTTC. The full variable domain, with the rest looked up from reference TRBV2 and TRBJ2-5, is EPEVTQTPSHQVTQMGQEVILRCVPISNHLYFYWYRQILGQKVEFLVSFYNNEISEKSEIFDDQFSVERPDGSNFTLKIRSTKLEDSAMYFCASSKTSGRETQYFGPGTRLLVL.

The chain uses TRBV7-2 and TRBJ2-1; 7 nucleotides line up with TRBD2. The germline CDR1 and CDR2 sequences are SGHTA and FQGNSA. V lost 7 bases, J lost 9 bases, and 15 bases stayed unmatched. The CDR3 runs 15 residues. The DNA for the CDR3 is TGTGCCAGCACCCTTGGGGTCCTAGCGGAAGGTGAGCAGTTCTTC. As protein: CASTLGVLAEGEQFF.

In this sample, this clonotype turned up a few times. The rearrangement joins TRBV5-1 to TRBJ2-7, with D tentatively TRBD2 (5 bases). Germline values: CDR1 SGHRS, CDR2 YFSETQ. Trimming left V 6 bases short and J 3 bases short, with 13 bases between. There are 13 residues in the CDR3. CDR3 protein: CASKGDGFYEQYF. The CDR3 DNA is TGCGCCAGCAAGGGAGACGGTTTCTACGAGCAGTACTTC.

This chain connects TRBV7-2 to TRBJ2-3; D gene unclear. From germline, CDR1 is SGHTA and CDR2 FQGNSA. Trimming removed 3 bases from V and 5 bases from J, with 9 bases in between. This CDR3 is built from 13 residues. CDR3 nucleotide sequence: TGTGCCAGCAGCTTGTCATACTTAGATACGCAGTATTTT. Translation gives CASSLSYLDTQYF.

This clonotype has just a few counts. The rearrangement links TRBV20-1 to TRBJ2-1; D is perhaps TRBD1 (6 bases). In germline, CDR1 is DFQATT, CDR2 SNEGSKA (reference sequence). The CDR3 has 13 residues. Trimming shortened V by 3 bases and J by 7 bases, and 13 bases separated the two germline ends. CDR3 DNA sequence: TGCAGTGCTAGCATACAGGGTGGGAATGAGCAGTTCTTC. It codes for CSASIQGGNEQFF.

The chain uses TRBV20-1 and TRBJ2-7; 11 nucleotides match TRBD2. The CDR3 has 13 amino acids. CDR1 and CDR2 (germline): DFQATT, SNEGSKA (reference sequence). V lost 6 bases and J lost 4; bases outside the gene matches: 5. The CDR3 region has the DNA TGCAGTGCCGTAAGACTAGCGGGGTACGAGCAGTACTTC. Translated: CSAVRLAGYEQYF.

This clonotype was recorded a few times. The V gene is TRBV4-3, the J gene TRBJ2-3; no clear D gene. Trimming took 3 bases from V and 6 from J, leaving 10 bases between them. CDR1 is LGHNA, CDR2 YSLEER, per germline. This CDR3 has 13 amino acids. This CDR3 is CASSHSLPDTQYF. CDR3 DNA: TGCGCCAGCAGCCATTCCTTGCCGGATACGCAGTATTTT.

There are many counts of this clonotype. The chain uses TRBV4-3 and TRBJ2-5, with D tentatively TRBD1 (7 bases). V dropped 3 bases and J dropped 4 bases, with 15 bases sitting between them. CDR1 LGHNA and CDR2 YSLEER come from the germline V gene. The CDR3 has 15 residues. CDR3 sequence: CASSQAPGGGETQYF. CDR3 nucleotide sequence: TGCGCCAGCAGCCAGGCCCCAGGGGGAGGAGAGACCCAGTACTTC.

A few counts support this clonotype. J is TRBJ1-2 and V is TRBV5-1; 8 positions agree with TRBD1. CDR3 size: 13 residues. Germline assignment: CDR1 SGHRS and CDR2 YFSETQ. The V gene end was trimmed by 4 bases and the J gene end by 8 bases; junction bases not matched to a gene: 7. Here the CDR3 reads CASSMDRDRGYTF. DNA for the CDR3: TGCGCCAGCAGCATGGACAGGGATCGCGGCTACACCTTC.

This clonotype has only a few counts. This rearrangement joins TRBV30 to TRBJ2-1; 14 nucleotides agree with TRBD2. This CDR3 is 16 amino acids long. Looked up from germline, CDR1 is GTSNPN and CDR2 is SVGIG (reference sequence). After removal of 1 base from V and 6 bases from J, the junction contained 5 bases not matched to a gene. The CDR3: CAWSGTGLAGVNEQFF. For the CDR3, the DNA is TGTGCCTGGAGTGGGACGGGACTAGCGGGAGTCAATGAGCAGTTCTTC.

The V call is TRBV18, the J call TRBJ2-1; 10 bases align to TRBD1. Looked up from germline, CDR1 is KGHSH and CDR2 is LQKENI. This CDR3 has 13 residues. Trimming at V came to 5 bases and at J to 10 bases, leaving 5 bases not matched to a gene. The CDR3 sequence is CASSRQGAREQFF. CDR3 sequence (DNA): TGTGCCAGCTCAAGACAGGGGGCGCGAGAGCAGTTCTTC.

This clonotype turned up a few times. The V call is TRBV5-4, the J call TRBJ1-1, with D unresolved. The V end was cut by 2 bases, the J end by 0 bases, with 8 bases between. The CDR3 totals 14 residues. CDR1 and CDR2 (germline): SGHNT, YYREEE (reference sequence). The CDR3 protein is CASSLSEMNTEAFF. CDR3 DNA sequence: TGTGCCAGCAGCTTAAGTGAGATGAACACTGAAGCTTTCTTT.

The V gene is TRBV14, the J gene TRBJ2-2; D unclear. This CDR3 has 14 amino acids. CDR1 SGHDN and CDR2 FVKESK come from the germline V gene. The ends were cut back, 4 bases at V and 6 bases at J, with 12 bases in the middle. The CDR3 DNA follows: TGTGCCAGCAGCCCCCGGCTTAAGGCCGGGGAGCTGTTTTTT. It encodes CASSPRLKAGELFF.

This clonotype was detected only a few times. The rearrangement links TRBV12-3 or TRBV12-4 to TRBJ2-3; 10 positions agree with TRBD2. The J segment lost 2 bases and the V segment lost 7 bases, leaving 6 bases of the junction unmatched. CDR3 size: 15 residues. The DNA of the CDR3 is TGTGCCAGCACCAAGCTAGCGGGAGCCACAGATACGCAGTATTTT. Translation: CASTKLAGATDTQYF.

The chain has TRBV5-1 and TRBJ2-7; 7 positions agree with TRBD1. In germline, CDR1 is SGHRS, CDR2 YFSETQ. Unmatched junction bases numbered 12, after V lost 4 bases and J lost 8 bases. The CDR3 runs to 14 residues. The CDR3 region has the DNA TGCGCCAGCAGCCTCGATCAAGGACAGGCCAAGCAGTACTTC. Its protein product is CASSLDQGQAKQYF.

V usage is TRBV5-1 and J usage is TRBJ2-7; D is undetermined. Germline V gene sequence: CDR1 SGHRS, CDR2 YFSETQ. V lost 0 bases and J lost 0, with 10 bases in between. The CDR3 covers 15 residues. The CDR3 loop reads CASSLAGQPSYEQYF. CDR3 nucleotide sequence: TGCGCCAGCAGCTTGGCCGGGCAGCCCTCCTACGAGCAGTACTTC. The entire variable domain, with the rest obtained from reference TRBV5-1 and TRBJ2-7, is as follows: KAGVTQTPRYLIKTRGQQVTLSCSPISGHRSVSWYQQTPGQGLQFLFEYFSETQRNKGNFPGRFSGRQFSNSRSEMNVSTLELGDSALYLCASSLAGQPSYEQYFGPGTRLTVT.

As DNA, the CDR3 is TGTGCCAGCAGCCGAGGGGGGGACGCTCATGAGCAGTTCTTC. This gives the protein CASSRGGDAHEQFF. This chain uses TRBV7-8 with TRBJ2-1; D might be TRBD2 (7 bases). The germline gives CDR1 SGHVS, CDR2 FQNEAQ. The CDR3 spans 14 residues. The V end lost 5 bases, the J end lost 8 bases, and 16 bases lay between the germline ends.

This clonotype was found a few times. The chain combines TRBV10-3 with TRBJ2-1, with no clear D. The CDR3 consists of 13 residues. CDR1 is ENHRY and CDR2 is SYGVKD in the germline V gene. Deletions cut 4 bases from V and 0 bases from J, with 4 bases between. DNA of the CDR3: TGTGCCATCAGTGGGCTCTCCTACAATGAGCAGTTCTTC. This codes for CAISGLSYNEQFF.

The table lists this clonotype with a few counts. CDR3 sequence reads: CATSDGGLNNEQFF. The CDR3 DNA sequence: TGTGCCACCAGTGACGGCGGGCTAAATAATGAGCAGTTCTTC. The rearrangement joins TRBV24-1 to TRBJ2-1; D is perhaps TRBD2 (5 bases). Germline V gives CDR1 KGHDR, CDR2 SFDVKD. With 4 bases removed from V and 7 bases from J, the gap between germline ends came to 13 bases. CDR3 length: 14 residues.

The chain carries TRBV24-1 and TRBJ2-5, with 9 nucleotides matching TRBD1. CDR1 is KGHDR, CDR2 SFDVKD, per germline. The CDR3 is made up of 15 amino acids. V lost 3 bases and J lost 3; bases outside the gene matches: 4. Here the CDR3 DNA reads TGTGCCACCAGTGATGGACAGGGGACCGAAGAGACCCAGTACTTC. Its protein is CATSDGQGTEETQYF.

The gene calls are TRBV12-3 or TRBV12-4 and TRBJ2-7; D uncertain. Trimming cost V 10 bases and J 2 bases, with 18 bases left between them. This CDR3 has 14 residues. This chain's CDR3 is CATSPGLRTYEQYF. DNA for the CDR3: TGTGCCACGTCCCCTGGATTGCGGACCTACGAGCAGTACTTC.

The chain employs TRBV12-3 or TRBV12-4 and TRBJ2-1; D is unclear. This CDR3 region has 12 residues. V lost 5 bases and J 9 bases, leaving 11 bases between the germline ends. Here the CDR3 reads CASSAMDVEQFF. The CDR3 DNA is TGTGCCAGCAGTGCAATGGACGTTGAGCAGTTCTTC.

The chain combines TRBV25-1 with TRBJ1-1; D is undetermined. The V and J ends lost 7 bases and 1 base respectively, with 10 bases between them. The V gene's germline CDR1 is MGHDK and CDR2 SYGVNS. This CDR3 region has 13 residues. The chain's CDR3 is CASMKRENTEAFF. The CDR3 DNA sequence: TGTGCCAGCATGAAAAGGGAGAACACTGAAGCTTTCTTT.

The V call is TRBV9, the J call TRBJ2-6; TRBD1 matches at 9 bases. Germline CDR1 is SGDLS and CDR2 is YYNGEE. The CDR3 sequence is 17 residues long. J was trimmed by 3 bases and V by 3 bases; bases with no gene match: 7. The CDR3 DNA is TGTGCCAGCAGCGAGGGGACAGGGAAGGGTGGGGCCAACGTCCTGACTTTC. This sequence encodes CASSEGTGKGGANVLTF.